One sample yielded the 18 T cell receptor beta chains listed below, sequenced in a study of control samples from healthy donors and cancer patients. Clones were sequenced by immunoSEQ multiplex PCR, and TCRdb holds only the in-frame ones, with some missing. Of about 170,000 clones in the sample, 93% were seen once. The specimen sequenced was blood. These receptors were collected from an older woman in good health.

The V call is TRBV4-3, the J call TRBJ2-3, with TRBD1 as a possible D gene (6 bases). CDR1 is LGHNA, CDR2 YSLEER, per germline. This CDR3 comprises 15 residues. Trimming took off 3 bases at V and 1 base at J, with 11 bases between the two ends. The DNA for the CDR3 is TGCGCCAGCAGCCAGAGACAGGTCGGCACAGATACGCAGTATTTT. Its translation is CASSQRQVGTDTQYF.

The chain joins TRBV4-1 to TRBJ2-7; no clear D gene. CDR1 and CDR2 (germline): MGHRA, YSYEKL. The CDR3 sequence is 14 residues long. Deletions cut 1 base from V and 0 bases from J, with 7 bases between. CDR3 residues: CASSQGQISYEQYF. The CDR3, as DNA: TGCGCCAGCAGCCAAGGTCAAATCTCCTACGAGCAGTACTTC.

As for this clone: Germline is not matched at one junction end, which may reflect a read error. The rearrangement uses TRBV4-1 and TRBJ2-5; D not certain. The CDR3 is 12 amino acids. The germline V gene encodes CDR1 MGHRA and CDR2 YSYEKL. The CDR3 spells CASSQDLEPQYF. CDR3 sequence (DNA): TGCGCCAGCAGCCAAGACTTAGAGCCCCAGTACTTC.

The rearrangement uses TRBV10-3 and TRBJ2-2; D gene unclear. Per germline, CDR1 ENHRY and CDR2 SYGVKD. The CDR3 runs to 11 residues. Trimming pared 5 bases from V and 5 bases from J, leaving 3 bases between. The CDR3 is CAISRTGELFF. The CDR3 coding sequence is TGTGCCATCAGTCGTACCGGGGAGCTGTTTTTT.

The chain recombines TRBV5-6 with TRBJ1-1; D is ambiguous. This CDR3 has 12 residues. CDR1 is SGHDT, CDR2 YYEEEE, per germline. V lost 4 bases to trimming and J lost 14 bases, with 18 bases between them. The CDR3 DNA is TGTGCCAGCAGCCCTACGGAAGGGCGCGCGTTCTTT. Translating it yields CASSPTEGRAFF.

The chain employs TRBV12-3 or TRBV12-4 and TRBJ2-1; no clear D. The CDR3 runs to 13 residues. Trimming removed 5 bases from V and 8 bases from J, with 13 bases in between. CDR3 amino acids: CASSAWTTDEQFF. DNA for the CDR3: TGTGCCAGCAGTGCTTGGACCACGGATGAGCAGTTCTTC.

The CDR3 DNA follows: TGTGCCAGCAGCTCACGAGCAACCGCCCGGGGGACTAGCGGGGGGCGGGTAGATACGCAGTATTTT. Its translation is CASSSRATARGTSGGRVDTQYF. The V and J genes are TRBV7-8 and TRBJ2-3, with TRBD2 matching over 15 bases. CDR1 is SGHVS and CDR2 is FQNEAQ in the germline V gene. V lost 4 bases and J lost 5; bases outside the gene matches: 22. This CDR3 contains 22 residues.

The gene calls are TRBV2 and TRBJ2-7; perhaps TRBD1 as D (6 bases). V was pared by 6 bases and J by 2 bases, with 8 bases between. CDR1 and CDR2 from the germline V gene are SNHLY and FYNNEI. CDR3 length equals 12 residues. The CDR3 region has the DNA TGTGCCAGCAGACAGGGTCCCTACGAGCAGTACTTC. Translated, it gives CASRQGPYEQYF.

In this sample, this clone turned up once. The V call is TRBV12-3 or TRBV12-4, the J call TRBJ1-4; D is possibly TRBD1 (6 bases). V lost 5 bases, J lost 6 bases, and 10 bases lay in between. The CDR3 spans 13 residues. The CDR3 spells CASSPRTDEKLFF. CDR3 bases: TGTGCCAGCAGTCCCCGGACAGATGAAAAACTGTTTTTT.

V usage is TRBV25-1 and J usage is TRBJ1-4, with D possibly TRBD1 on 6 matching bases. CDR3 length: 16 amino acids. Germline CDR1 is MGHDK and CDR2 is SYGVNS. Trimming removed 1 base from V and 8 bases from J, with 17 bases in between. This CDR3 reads CASSESGNRVREKLFF. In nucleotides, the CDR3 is TGTGCCAGCAGTGAATCGGGGAACAGGGTGAGGGAAAAACTGTTTTTT.

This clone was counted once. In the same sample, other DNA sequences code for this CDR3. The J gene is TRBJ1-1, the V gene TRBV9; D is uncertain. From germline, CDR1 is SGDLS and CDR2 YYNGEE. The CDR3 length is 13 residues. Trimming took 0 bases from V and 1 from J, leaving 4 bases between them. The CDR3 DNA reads TGTGCCAGCAGCGTAGCCTCGAACACTGAAGCTTTCTTT. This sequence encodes CASSVASNTEAFF.

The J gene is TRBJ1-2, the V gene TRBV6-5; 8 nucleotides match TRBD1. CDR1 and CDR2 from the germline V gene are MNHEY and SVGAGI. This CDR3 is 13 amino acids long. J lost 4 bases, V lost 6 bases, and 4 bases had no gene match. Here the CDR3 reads CASRAGGRYGYTF. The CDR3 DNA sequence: TGTGCCAGCAGGGCAGGGGGCCGCTATGGCTACACCTTC.

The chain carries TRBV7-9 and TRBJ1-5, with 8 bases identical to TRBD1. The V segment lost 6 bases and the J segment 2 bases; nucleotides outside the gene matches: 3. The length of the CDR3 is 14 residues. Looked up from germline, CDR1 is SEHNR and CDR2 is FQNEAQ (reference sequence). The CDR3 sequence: CASRATGGNQPQHF. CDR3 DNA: TGTGCCAGCAGGGCGACAGGGGGCAATCAGCCCCAGCATTTT.

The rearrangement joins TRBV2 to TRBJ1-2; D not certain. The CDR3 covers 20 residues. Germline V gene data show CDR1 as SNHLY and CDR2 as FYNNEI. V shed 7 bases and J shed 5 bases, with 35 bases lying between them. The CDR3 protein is CASTRTFSSTILSLGYGYTF. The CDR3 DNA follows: TGTGCCAGCACCAGGACTTTTTCCTCTACAATACTATCTCTCGGGTATGGCTACACCTTC.

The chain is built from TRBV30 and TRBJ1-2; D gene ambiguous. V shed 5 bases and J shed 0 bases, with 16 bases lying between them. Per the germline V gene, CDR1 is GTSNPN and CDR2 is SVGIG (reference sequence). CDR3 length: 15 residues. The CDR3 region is CAWRGEGSPNYGYTF. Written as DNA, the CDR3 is TGTGCCTGGCGAGGAGAGGGCTCCCCTAACTATGGCTACACCTTC.

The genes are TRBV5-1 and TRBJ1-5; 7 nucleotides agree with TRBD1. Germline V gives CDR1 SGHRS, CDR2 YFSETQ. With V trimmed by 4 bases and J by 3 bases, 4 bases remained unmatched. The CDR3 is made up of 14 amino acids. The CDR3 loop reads CASSTGAVNQPQHF. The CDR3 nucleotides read TGCGCCAGCAGCACAGGGGCGGTCAATCAGCCCCAGCATTTT.

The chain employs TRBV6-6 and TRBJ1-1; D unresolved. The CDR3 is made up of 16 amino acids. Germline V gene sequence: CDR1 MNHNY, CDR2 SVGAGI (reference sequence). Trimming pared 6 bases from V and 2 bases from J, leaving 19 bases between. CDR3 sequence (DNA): TGTGCCAGCAGCCTGCAAGGACTTAGCGAAAACACTGAAGCTTTCTTT. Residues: CASSLQGLSENTEAFF.

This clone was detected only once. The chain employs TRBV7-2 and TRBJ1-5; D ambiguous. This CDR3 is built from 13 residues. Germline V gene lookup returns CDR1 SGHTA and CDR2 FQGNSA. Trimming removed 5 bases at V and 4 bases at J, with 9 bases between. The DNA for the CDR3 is TGTGCCAGCAGCCCAGAAACTAATCAGCCCCAGCATTTT. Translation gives CASSPETNQPQHF. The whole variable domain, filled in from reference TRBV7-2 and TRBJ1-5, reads GAGVSQSPSNKVTEKGKDVELRCDPISGHTALYWYRQSLGQGLEFLIYFQGNSAPDKSGLPSDRFSAERTGGSVSTLTIQRTQQEDSAVYLCASSPETNQPQHFGDGTRLSIL.